A single T cell receptor (beta chain) is shown here with its context. Its matching antigen is unknown. cDNA synthesis used the whole RNA isolate, giving expressed TCRB sequences. TCRdb's copy holds only in-frame clones and misses some; the assay was immunoSEQ multiplex PCR. The data contain approximately 360,000 clones, around 12% of them singletons. The germline gives CDR1 MGHRA, CDR2 YSYEKL. The CDR3 consists of 15 residues. The V and J ends lost 0 bases and 5 bases respectively, with 13 bases between them. This record belongs to a study of beta chain features in type 1 diabetes. General study results and limits: These data did not resolve whether HLA type affects TCRB rearrangement. Shortening that was moderate but significant affected the TCRB CDR3s of Type 1 diabetes patients in all four CD4+ subsets.

This chain connects TRBV4-1 to TRBJ2-5, with D possibly TRBD1 on 7 matching bases. The origin of this receptor is a woman between 18 and 29 years old with type 1 diabetes. Sample: naive CD4+ T cells from blood. The CDR3 DNA reads as TGCGCCAGCAGCCAAGATGGAGGGGGCTTGGAGACCCAGTACTTC. It is translated as CASSQDGGGLETQYF.